The sequence of this T cell receptor (beta chain) was determined in a study of OX40 agonist ivuxolimab in advanced cancers. On the study more broadly: An anti-OX40 (CD134) antibody with agonistic activity, ivuxolimab, was administered to patients.

Comments on this clone: The antigen remains unidentified.

Study conclusions and caveats: On average, CD8+ T cells showed a greater number of expanded clones than CD4+. Certain nonresponding patients likewise had low normalized T-cell clonal expansion. In the expanded peripheral T cells, antigen specificity was never determined.

V lost 8 bases, J lost 6 bases, and 5 bases stayed unmatched. This CDR3 comprises 13 residues. TCRdb keeps only in-frame clones here, not all; method: immunoSEQ multiplex PCR. Counted here are tens of thousands of clones, approximately 90% occurring once; the ten biggest clones make up around an eighth. This sequence joins TRBV23-1 and TRBJ2-3; 10 bases are shared with TRBD1. Being an ORF, TRBV23-1 has a function that is uncertain. The sequence was obtained from an adult with an advanced solid tumor such as melanoma, head and neck, liver or kidney cancer. Sequenced material: CD4+ or CD8+ T cells sorted from blood, taken in a trial of the OX40 agonist ivuxolimab. The CDR3 DNA follows: TGCGCCAGCCGGGGACAGGGGAGCGATACGCAGTATTTT. Protein: CASRGQGSDTQYF.